This is a list of T cell receptor beta chains from one sample in a study of response to subunit inactivated influenza vaccine. TCRdb independently ran MiXCR on the RT-PCR reads; one entry per CDR3 protein. The repertoire consists of 150,000 to 200,000 distinct CDR3 sequences, with around 12% occurring once and the leading ten covering around 32%. These records were also assigned to another study, of T cells expressing NK-cell markers.

The sequenced sample was CD8+ T cells sorted from PBMCs, obtained about 13 days after vaccination. These receptors originate from a man between 50 and 59 years old who received an inactivated influenza vaccine. CDR3s include the opening cysteine and the closing phenylalanine or tryptophan.

J gene,V gene,CDR3 protein
TRBJ1-2,TRBV20-1,CSARQDTFNYGYTF
TRBJ2-3,TRBV7-9,CASSLTSGYTDTQYF
TRBJ2-7,TRBV4-3,CASSLTESTGDEQYF
TRBJ1-1,TRBV6-5,CASSYSQGWTEAFF
TRBJ2-7,TRBV4-3,CASSQDPEGVYEQYF
TRBJ2-1,TRBV27,CASSFLAGGPYNEQFF
TRBJ2-2,TRBV9,CASSGVEGGNTGELFF
TRBJ2-1,TRBV30,CAWTLGPGANNAQFF
TRBJ2-7,TRBV5-1,CASSSSGTGAYGQYF
TRBJ2-1,TRBV15,CATSGASGYNEQFF
TRBJ2-1,TRBV7-6,CASSLSSTSRTSDNEQFF
TRBJ2-1,TRBV12-3/TRBV12-4,CASNSLGLYNEQFF
TRBJ2-5,TRBV11-2,CASSLGQGWQETQYF
TRBJ1-4,TRBV7-9,CASSLVGTGEEKLFF
TRBJ2-7,TRBV4-3,CASSQRFKIGEQYF
TRBJ2-7,TRBV10-3,CAISENGDYEQYF
TRBJ1-1,TRBV7-9,CASSADRATEAFF
TRBJ2-1,TRBV7-8,CASSSTGVAYNEQFF
TRBJ2-3,TRBV20-1,CSARKLTSGGLDTQYF
TRBJ2-1,TRBV30,CAWRMGLGIAGSYNEQFF
TRBJ1-4,TRBV2,CATLSRQGRNEKLFF
TRBJ2-1,TRBV4-3,CASSQGIAGGAYNEQFF
TRBJ2-3,TRBV2,CASSVDYDTQYF
TRBJ2-2,TRBV7-3,CASSLIGGTGELFF
TRBJ2-1,TRBV11-2,CASSLSVSSYNEQFF
TRBJ2-1,TRBV6-5,CASSYGAGGSFEQFF
TRBJ2-3,TRBV11-2,CASSFLGGLSTDTQYF
TRBJ2-2,TRBV6-2/TRBV6-3,CASSQIPGLGAGELFF
TRBJ1-5,TRBV19,CASSAPDGSNQPQHF
TRBJ1-1,TRBV5-1,CASSLARGSGTEAFF
TRBJ1-6,TRBV6-1,CASSETGLTNSPLHF
TRBJ1-1,TRBV6-6,CASSYKGATEAFF
TRBJ1-2,TRBV21-1,CASSLLITQGIYTF
TRBJ1-5,TRBV18,CASSPDFNQPQHF
TRBJ1-6,TRBV11-2,CASSLSRGNSPLHF
TRBJ2-3,TRBV12-3/TRBV12-4,CASSRTSGSADTQYF
TRBJ2-7,TRBV20-1,CSARSPYAPYEQYF
TRBJ2-5,TRBV10-2,CASSGSGGAGETQYF
TRBJ2-1,TRBV15,CATSRDTGLAGGPGIYNEQFF
TRBJ2-5,TRBV6-2/TRBV6-3,CASRRTGGIYQETQYF
TRBJ1-1,TRBV4-1,CASRPLARTEAFF
TRBJ2-4,TRBV12-3/TRBV12-4,CASKSLAGPQYF
TRBJ2-2,TRBV6-1,CATGQSNTGELFF
TRBJ2-7,TRBV7-9,CASSHSLYEQYF
TRBJ2-5,TRBV9,CASSAGQETQYF
TRBJ2-2,TRBV11-2,CASSFNRGPAGELFF